This TCR beta chain was found in a study of PD-1 blockade in mismatch repair-deficient tumors. The germline V gene encodes CDR1 MNHNS and CDR2 SASEGT. Trimming pared 3 bases from V and 8 bases from J, leaving 22 bases between. This CDR3 is 16 amino acids long. TCR sequencing covered a few patients who responded to pembrolizumab. Repertoires were generated with immunoSEQ multiplex PCR, while TCRdb's copy carries only in-frame clones and drops some. Here the sample spans 120,000 or so clones, about nine tenths being singletons. The receptor was derived from an adult with mismatch repair-deficient cancer. This material consisted of peripheral blood, taken 72 weeks after starting pembrolizumab. V is TRBV6-1 and J is TRBJ1-2, with D possibly TRBD1 on 5 matching bases. The CDR3: CASSDPGTAVVLGYTF. CDR3 DNA: TGTGCCAGCAGTGACCCAGGGACGGCTGTTGTGTTAGGCTACACCTTC.